These 13 T cell receptor beta chains came from one sample sequenced in a study of T-cell reconstitution after alpha-beta-depleted transplantation in children. Molecular barcoding with unique molecular identifiers was used for the TCRbeta library. TCRdb reanalysed the PCR reads using MiXCR and keeps one entry per CDR3 protein. The data contain 600,000 to 800,000 distinct CDR3 sequences, 10% to 15% of them singletons. The sequenced sample was PBMCs, obtained before TCRalphabeta/CD19-depleted stem cell transplant. The receptors shown here come from a girl aged 2 to 9 with congenital amegakaryocytic thrombocytopenia, due to receive a stem cell transplant.

This clonotype was seen a handful of times. This chain's CDR3 is CSARESSVNEQYF. Here the CDR3 DNA reads TGCAGTGCTAGAGAGAGTAGCGTGAACGAGCAGTACTTC. The gene calls are TRBV20-1 and TRBJ2-7; D may be TRBD2 (5 bases). The V and J ends lost 0 bases and 5 bases respectively, with 11 bases between them. Germline V gene lookup returns CDR1 DFQATT and CDR2 SNEGSKA (reference sequence). The CDR3 sequence is 13 residues long.

This clonotype was seen a few times. The rearrangement uses TRBV7-8 and TRBJ2-7; D is uncertain. Trimming left V 4 bases short and J 4 bases short, with 11 bases between. This CDR3 is built from 13 residues. The germline gives CDR1 SGHVS, CDR2 FQNEAQ. CDR3 amino acids: CASSSVTGYEQYF. Written as DNA, the CDR3 is TGTGCCAGCAGCTCGGTCACTGGATACGAGCAGTACTTC.

This clonotype was seen at least ten times. The rearrangement links TRBV7-9 to TRBJ2-7; D call uncertain. Looked up from germline, CDR1 is SEHNR and CDR2 is FQNEAQ (reference sequence). V gave up 4 bases and J gave up 4 bases, with 11 bases separating them. The CDR3 runs to 13 residues. The CDR3 region has the DNA TGTGCCAGCAGCTCTCCAAACATTTACGAGCAGTACTTC. It codes for CASSSPNIYEQYF.

This clonotype was detected only a few times. The gene calls are TRBV12-3 or TRBV12-4 and TRBJ2-5, with 12 bases lining up with TRBD2. This CDR3 comprises 16 residues. Trimming cost V 2 bases and J 4 bases; bases outside gene matches: 5. The CDR3: CASSLLGTSGPETQYF. The CDR3 DNA is TGTGCCAGCAGTTTACTCGGGACTAGCGGGCCAGAGACCCAGTACTTC.

This clonotype has ten or more counts. The chain employs TRBV20-1 and TRBJ2-2; 7 bases are shared with TRBD2. CDR1 and CDR2 from the germline V gene are DFQATT and SNEGSKA (reference sequence). CDR3 size: 14 residues. J was trimmed by 5 bases and V by 6 bases; bases with no gene match: 9. CDR3 sequence reads: CSAKWASGTGELFF. The CDR3 DNA is TGCAGTGCGAAGTGGGCTAGCGGTACCGGGGAGCTGTTTTTT.

This clonotype was observed a few times. The rearrangement joins TRBV20-1 to TRBJ2-5; 11 bases are a match to TRBD1. This CDR3 comprises 17 residues. After removal of 6 bases from V and 4 bases from J, the junction contained 16 bases not matched to a gene. Germline assignment: CDR1 DFQATT and CDR2 SNEGSKA (reference sequence). CDR3 nucleotides: TGCAGTGCACCCGGGATTCTCTCCGGGACAGGGGGAGAGACCCAGTACTTC. This codes for CSAPGILSGTGGETQYF.

There are many counts of this clonotype. The rearrangement uses TRBV10-3 and TRBJ2-7, with D uncertain. CDR1 ENHRY and CDR2 SYGVKD come from the germline V gene. CDR3 size: 16 residues. V shed 0 bases and J shed 1 base, with 13 bases lying between them. CDR3 DNA: TGTGCCATCAGTGAGTCGGATATGGCAGAGTCCTACGAGCAGTACTTC. Protein sequence: CAISESDMAESYEQYF.

The sample holds many counts of this clonotype. The rearrangement joins TRBV5-1 to TRBJ2-7, with D maybe TRBD2 (6 bases). The CDR3 is made up of 16 amino acids. V lost 1 base, J lost 5 bases, and 19 bases lay in between. Looked up from germline, CDR1 is SGHRS and CDR2 is YFSETQ. CDR3 in DNA: TGCGCCAGCAGCTTGAGGACTAACCCCCATCCGGACGAGCAGTACTTC. This translates into CASSLRTNPHPDEQYF.

The table lists this clonotype with many counts. V usage is TRBV29-1 and J usage is TRBJ2-2, with a weak D call TRBD1 (5 bases). Trimming cost V 4 bases and J 2 bases, with 14 bases left between them. The CDR3 totals 15 residues. Germline CDR1 is SQVTM and CDR2 is ANQGSEA. CDR3 coding DNA: TGCAGCGTTGTAGACAGAAACAAAAACACCGGGGAGCTGTTTTTT. It encodes CSVVDRNKNTGELFF.

Ten or more counts support this clonotype. Here the CDR3 reads CASTLLATGGNTIYF. DNA for the CDR3: TGTGCCAGCACCCTCCTTGCTACGGGTGGAAACACCATATATTTT. The gene calls are TRBV12-3 or TRBV12-4 and TRBJ1-3; D is uncertain. Trimming took 7 bases from V and 3 from J, leaving 16 bases between them. The CDR3 loop spans 15 amino acids.

Comment on this clonotype: Given a much more abundant clone one base away, this may be a read error. Likely a read error: the CDR3 ends without its conserved phenylalanine or tryptophan. The V call is TRBV6-5, the J call TRBJ2-5; D call uncertain. The CDR3 spans 15 residues. Germline loops: CDR1 MNHEY, CDR2 SVGAGI. The V end was cut by 1 base, the J end by 5 bases, with 14 bases between. The CDR3 nucleotides are TGTGCCAGCAGTTACTTGCCCGGATTAGGGGAGACCCAGTACTTG. It yields the protein CASSYLPGLGETQYL.

This clonotype has ten or more counts. The chain has TRBV15 and TRBJ2-1; the D is unclear. Per the germline V gene, CDR1 is LNHNV and CDR2 is YYDKDF (reference sequence). The CDR3 totals 14 residues. Between the trimmed V and J ends, which lost 0 bases and 10 bases, there was a span of 13 bases. As DNA, the CDR3 is TGTGCCACCAGCAGAGAATTCCTCGGTGGGGAGCAGTTCTTC. Translation: CATSREFLGGEQFF.

This clonotype was picked up many times. The V gene is TRBV20-1, the J gene TRBJ2-7; tentatively, D is TRBD2 (6 bases). This CDR3 contains 15 residues. Germline CDR1 and CDR2: DFQATT and SNEGSKA (reference sequence). The germline V and J ends were trimmed by 7 bases and 2 bases, with 21 bases remaining between them. CDR3 residues: CSVPAGGKPTYEQYF. Here the CDR3 DNA reads TGCAGTGTCCCGGCCGGGGGAAAACCTACCTACGAGCAGTACTTC.